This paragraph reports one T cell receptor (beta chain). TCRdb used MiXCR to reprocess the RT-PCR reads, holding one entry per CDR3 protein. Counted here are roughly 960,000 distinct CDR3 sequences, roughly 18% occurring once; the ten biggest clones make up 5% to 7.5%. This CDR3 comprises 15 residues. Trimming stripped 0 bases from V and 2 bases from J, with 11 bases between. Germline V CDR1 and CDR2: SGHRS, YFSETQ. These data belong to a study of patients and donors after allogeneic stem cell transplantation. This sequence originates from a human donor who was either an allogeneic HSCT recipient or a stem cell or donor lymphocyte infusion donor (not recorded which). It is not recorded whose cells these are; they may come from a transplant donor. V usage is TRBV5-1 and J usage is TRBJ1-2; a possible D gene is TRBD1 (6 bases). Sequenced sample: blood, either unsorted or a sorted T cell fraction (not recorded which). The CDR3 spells CASSLAVGQNYGYTF. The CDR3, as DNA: TGCGCCAGCAGCTTGGCCGTGGGACAAAACTATGGCTACACCTTC. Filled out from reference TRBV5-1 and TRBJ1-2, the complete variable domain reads KAGVTQTPRYLIKTRGQQVTLSCSPISGHRSVSWYQQTPGQGLQFLFEYFSETQRNKGNFPGRFSGRQFSNSRSEMNVSTLELGDSALYLCASSLAVGQNYGYTFGSGTRLTVV.